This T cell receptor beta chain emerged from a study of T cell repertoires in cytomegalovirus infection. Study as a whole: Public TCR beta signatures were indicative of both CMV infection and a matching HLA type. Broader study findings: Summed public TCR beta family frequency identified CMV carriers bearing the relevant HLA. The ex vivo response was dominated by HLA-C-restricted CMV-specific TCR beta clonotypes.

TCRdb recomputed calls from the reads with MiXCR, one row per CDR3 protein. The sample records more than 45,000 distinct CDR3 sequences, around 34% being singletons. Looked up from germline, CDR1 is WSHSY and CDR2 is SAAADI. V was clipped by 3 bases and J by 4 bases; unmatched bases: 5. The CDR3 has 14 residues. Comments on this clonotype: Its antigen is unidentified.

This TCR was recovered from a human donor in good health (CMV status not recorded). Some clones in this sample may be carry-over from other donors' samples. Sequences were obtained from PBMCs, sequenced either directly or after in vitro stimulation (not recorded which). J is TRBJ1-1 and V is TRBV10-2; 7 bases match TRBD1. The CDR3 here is CASSDDRVSTEAFF. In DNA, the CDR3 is TGCGCCAGCAGTGATGACAGGGTGTCCACTGAAGCTTTCTTT.